The rows below give T cell receptor beta chains drawn from one sample of a study of CD8+ T cells in alopecia areata. Profiled with immunoSEQ multiplex PCR; TCRdb holds only in-frame clones, not every one. The sample consists of about 300,000 clones, roughly 60% of them appearing once. The material sequenced was CD4+ T cells sorted from blood, taken at week 24, from a patient treated with tofacitinib. The receptors here all came from a human donor with alopecia areata. The CDR3 runs from the conserved cysteine through the conserved F or W. A D gene is named only where the DNA matches it firmly. Where a row states a size, it is once, few, many or the class of an expanded clone; other rows omit it.

.,.,TRBJ1-6,TRBV30,CAWNNGPDSPLHF,TGTGCCTGGAACAACGGTCCCGATTCACCCCTCCACTTT
.,TRBD2,TRBJ2-1,TRBV5-1,CASSPAGLQYNEQFF,TGCGCCAGCAGCCCGGCGGGACTACAATACAATGAGCAGTTCTTC
.,.,TRBJ1-5,TRBV7-9,CASSLSRGNQPQHF,TGTGCCAGCAGCTTAAGTAGAGGCAATCAGCCCCAGCATTTT
.,.,TRBJ1-5,TRBV19,CASSLMGQGPQPQHF,TGTGCCAGTAGCCTAATGGGGCAGGGGCCTCAGCCCCAGCATTTT
.,TRBD2,TRBJ2-1,TRBV30,CAWSVRFASGGIYNEQFF,TGTGCCTGGAGTGTACGGTTTGCTAGCGGGGGAATCTACAATGAGCAGTTCTTC
.,.,TRBJ2-1,TRBV20-1,CSASPGNEQFF,TGCAGTGCTAGTCCCGGGAATGAGCAGTTCTTC
.,.,TRBJ1-2,TRBV7-9,CASRPNTNYGYTF,TGTGCCAGCAGACCAAATACTAACTATGGCTACACCTTC
.,.,TRBJ2-3,TRBV5-6,CASSLVDSRDTQYF,TGTGCCAGCAGCTTGGTAGACTCGAGAGATACGCAGTATTTT
.,TRBD1,TRBJ2-7,TRBV11-2,CASTRDRLSYEQYF,TGTGCCAGCACCCGGGACAGGCTCTCCTACGAGCAGTACTTC
few,.,TRBJ2-5,TRBV10-3,CAISEQRQETQYF,TGTGCCATCAGTGAACAGCGGCAAGAGACCCAGTACTTC
.,.,TRBJ1-2,TRBV29-1,CSVETGKDGYTF,TGCAGCGTTGAAACAGGGAAGGATGGCTACACCTTC
.,.,TRBJ2-4,TRBV11-2,CASSLESFWAKNIQYF,TGTGCCAGCAGCTTAGAGTCGTTCTGGGCCAAAAACATTCAGTACTTC
.,.,TRBJ1-6,TRBV5-6,CASSLGGSSYNSPLHF,TGTGCCAGCAGCTTAGGTGGAAGCTCCTATAATTCACCCCTCCACTTT
.,.,TRBJ2-3,TRBV20-1,CSANTDTQYF,TGCAGTGCTAATACAGATACGCAGTATTTT
.,.,TRBJ1-1,TRBV2,CASSEAPGGTEAFF,TGTGCCAGCAGTGAAGCGCCGGGGGGCACTGAAGCTTTCTTT
.,.,TRBJ1-2,TRBV11-2,CASSLGQNYGYTF,TGTGCCAGCAGCTTGGGACAAAACTATGGCTACACCTTC
once,.,TRBJ2-7,TRBV27,CASSPKQGPPYEQYF,TGTGCCAGCAGTCCAAAACAGGGTCCCCCCTACGAGCAGTACTTC
.,.,TRBJ1-1,TRBV30,CAWVGASPWTEAFF,TGTGCCTGGGTTGGCGCCAGTCCCTGGACTGAAGCTTTCTTT
.,.,TRBJ2-7,TRBV15,CATSRDRFEDSEQYF,TGTGCCACCAGCAGAGATCGATTTGAGGACAGCGAGCAGTACTTC
.,TRBD2,TRBJ2-5,TRBV4-1,CASSQTGLAGVGETQYF,TGCGCCAGCAGCCAGACCGGACTAGCGGGGGTGGGAGAGACCCAGTACTTC
.,.,TRBJ2-5,TRBV10-3,CAINRDLEETQYF,TGTGCCATCAACCGGGACTTGGAAGAGACCCAGTACTTC
few,.,TRBJ2-3,TRBV29-1,CSTTRGGFGTDTQYF,TGCAGCACGACCCGAGGGGGATTTGGGACAGATACGCAGTATTTT
.,.,TRBJ2-5,TRBV7-9,CASSYRGLDETQYF,TGTGCCAGCAGCTATCGGGGGCTGGATGAGACCCAGTACTTC
.,.,TRBJ2-5,TRBV5-1,CASSLGIQETQYF,TGCGCCAGCAGCTTAGGGATACAAGAGACCCAGTACTTC
.,.,TRBJ1-1,TRBV29-1,CSAGPSAGTEAFF,TGCAGCGCGGGACCCTCCGCCGGCACTGAAGCTTTCTTT
many,.,TRBJ2-3,TRBV5-1,CASRTSDTQYF,TGCGCCAGCAGGACTTCAGATACGCAGTATTTT
few,.,TRBJ2-1,TRBV30,CAWSVRIPPLQFF,TGTGCCTGGAGTGTCAGAATACCCCCGTTACAGTTCTTC
.,.,TRBJ1-1,TRBV4-2,CASSQDLGFGFPEAFF,TGTGCCAGCAGCCAAGATCTCGGGTTCGGCTTCCCTGAAGCTTTCTTT
.,.,TRBJ2-7,TRBV18,CASSPPGQGWYEQYF,TGTGCCAGCTCACCACCGGGGCAGGGCTGGTACGAGCAGTACTTC
.,TRBD1,TRBJ2-5,TRBV4-1,CASSPTGVQGETQYF,TGCGCCAGCAGCCCGACAGGGGTCCAGGGAGAGACCCAGTACTTC
.,.,TRBJ1-2,TRBV29-1,CSVDGQGRHGYTF,TGCAGCGTTGACGGGCAGGGGAGGCATGGCTACACCTTC
.,.,TRBJ1-2,TRBV15,CATSRGLDYGYTF,TGTGCCACCAGCAGGGGATTGGACTATGGCTACACCTTC
.,TRBD2,TRBJ2-7,TRBV11-2,CASSQGTTWFRGNEQYF,TGTGCCAGCAGCCAAGGGACTACCTGGTTTCGCGGTAACGAGCAGTACTTC
.,TRBD1,TRBJ1-1,TRBV7-3,CASSLTSGGAAEAFF,TGTGCCAGCAGCTTAACATCAGGGGGAGCGGCTGAAGCTTTCTTT
.,TRBD1,TRBJ1-5,TRBV2,CASSEIGTGGQPQHF,TGTGCCAGCAGTGAAATTGGGACAGGAGGTCAGCCCCAGCATTTT
.,.,TRBJ1-1,TRBV29-1,CSVDIGGNTEAFF,TGCAGCGTTGATATAGGGGGGAACACTGAAGCTTTCTTT
.,.,TRBJ1-6,TRBV27,CASSPTGRDSPLHF,TGTGCCAGCAGTCCTACGGGACGGGATTCACCCCTCCACTTT
.,.,TRBJ2-2,TRBV7-9,CASSLTQLARGGELFF,TGTGCCAGCAGCTTGACTCAACTAGCCCGAGGCGGGGAGCTGTTTTTT
.,.,TRBJ1-5,TRBV4-1,CASSQSQAQPQHF,TGCGCCAGCAGCCAATCACAGGCTCAGCCCCAGCATTTT
few,.,TRBJ2-5,TRBV11-2,CASSPGETQYF,TGTGCCAGCAGCCCAGGGGAGACCCAGTACTTC
.,.,TRBJ1-1,TRBV6-5,CASVRIGTEAFF,TGTGCCAGCGTCCGAATCGGAACTGAAGCTTTCTTT
few,.,TRBJ1-4,TRBV9,CASSVGPNEKLFF,TGTGCCAGCAGCGTAGGTCCTAATGAAAAACTGTTTTTT
once,.,TRBJ1-1,TRBV28,CASRTNTEAFF,TGTGCCAGCAGAACTAACACTGAAGCTTTCTTT
.,.,TRBJ2-7,TRBV29-1,CSVEADPYEQYF,TGCAGCGTTGAGGCGGATCCCTACGAGCAGTACTTC
.,.,TRBJ1-1,TRBV6-5,CASRLPGGNTEAFF,TGTGCCAGCAGGTTACCCGGGGGGAACACTGAAGCTTTCTTT
.,.,TRBJ2-5,TRBV11-2,CASTKTGRGTQYF,TGTGCCAGCACCAAAACAGGGAGAGGGACCCAGTACTTC
.,TRBD1,TRBJ2-5,TRBV29-1,CSVTRQGRSETQYF,TGCAGCGTTACTAGACAGGGAAGAAGTGAGACCCAGTACTTC
.,.,TRBJ2-7,TRBV6-5,CASSRGQSYEQYF,TGTGCCAGCAGTCGAGGACAGTCCTACGAGCAGTACTTC
.,.,TRBJ2-3,TRBV7-2,CASSWTTLLTDTQYF,TGTGCCAGCAGCTGGACCACCCTACTGACAGATACGCAGTATTTT
few,.,TRBJ1-4,TRBV30,CAWSPGSSNEKLFF,TGTGCCTGGAGTCCCGGGTCGTCTAATGAAAAACTGTTTTTT